What follows describes a single TCR beta chain. Its antigen is still unknown. This sample stems from a study of cytomegalovirus exposure and HLA in healthy donors. Study results and limitations: In a later analysis, a missense DCLRE1C variant was linked to TCR beta V- and J-gene trimming.

Germline V lookup: CDR1 SGHRS, CDR2 YFSETQ. V shed 4 bases and J shed 5 bases, with 13 bases lying between them. The length of the CDR3 is 14 residues. The primer mix had 60 Vbeta and 13 Jbeta primers. This table comes from immunoSEQ multiplex PCR, and its TCRdb copy is limited to in-frame clones, with some not included. This sample yields almost 200,000 clones, of which around 79% are seen a single time; approximately 0.4% belongs to the top ten. This TCR was sampled from a male donor in good health and CMV-seropositive. The rearrangement joins TRBV5-1 to TRBJ1-5; a weak D match, TRBD1 (5 bases). The sequenced material came from PBMCs. The CDR3 protein is CASSPTASDQPQHF. CDR3 DNA: TGCGCCAGCAGCCCGACAGCGTCCGATCAGCCCCAGCATTTT.